Below, 5 T cell receptor beta chains from the same sample are listed, as sequenced in a study of OX40 agonist ivuxolimab in advanced cancers. The library was obtained by the immunoSEQ multiplex PCR assay. Drawn from immuneACCESS, this table holds only the in-frame rearrangements with V and J called that TCRdb kept. Clones are partly lost; checked studies trace under half to an unresolved V gene and leave the rest unexplained. The sample contains some 100,000 clones, 75% to 90% of them found a single time. Together, the top ten hold around 0.82% of the sample. The material was CD4+ or CD8+ T cells sorted from blood, obtained in a trial of the OX40 agonist ivuxolimab. The receptor source for this set is an adult with an advanced solid tumor such as melanoma, head and neck, liver or kidney cancer.

This sequence joins TRBV27 and TRBJ1-2, with a tentative D call TRBD1 (5 bases). CDR3 length: 15 amino acids. In germline, CDR1 is MNHEY, CDR2 SMNVEV (reference sequence). V lost 5 bases, J lost 4 bases, and 17 bases lay in between. This chain's CDR3 is CASSPKPGTGYGYTF. DNA of the CDR3: TGTGCCAGCAGTCCCAAACCGGGGACCGGCTATGGCTACACCTTC.

The chain joins TRBV29-1 to TRBJ2-1; D is unclear. The V end was cut by 7 bases, the J end by 4 bases, with 8 bases between. The CDR3 has 11 residues. Per germline, CDR1 SQVTM and CDR2 ANQGSEA. CDR3 sequence reads: CSGGRYNEQFF. CDR3 DNA: TGCAGCGGGGGAAGATACAATGAGCAGTTCTTC.

Details on this clone: This same CDR3 is encoded by further DNA sequences in the sample. The genes are TRBV7-9 and TRBJ2-5; TRBD2 is a possible D gene (5 bases). CDR3 length: 11 residues. The germline V and J ends were trimmed by 5 bases and 5 bases, with 6 bases remaining between them. CDR1 and CDR2 (germline): SEHNR, FQNEAQ (reference sequence). CDR3 sequence (DNA): TGTGCCAGCAGCCCGGGGGAGACCCAGTACTTC. Translating gives CASSPGETQYF.

This clone was picked up one time. This chain connects TRBV6-5 to TRBJ1-1; no firm D call. CDR1 MNHEY and CDR2 SVGAGI come from the germline V gene. The CDR3 consists of 11 residues. V dropped 6 bases and J dropped 12 bases, with 14 bases sitting between them. CDR3 coding DNA: TGTGCCAGCAGGGATACAGCTTTGTCTTTCTTT. Residues: CASRDTALSFF.

The genes are TRBV18 and TRBJ1-3; 7 nucleotides agree with TRBD1. The V gene end was trimmed by 3 bases and the J gene end by 0 bases; junction bases not matched to a gene: 5. CDR1 is KGHSH and CDR2 is LQKENI in the germline V gene. The CDR3 extends over 16 amino acids. CDR3 protein: CASSPYGTDSGNTIYF. The CDR3 nucleotides are TGTGCCAGCTCACCTTACGGGACAGACTCTGGAAACACCATATATTTT. The full variable domain, with the rest looked up from reference TRBV18 and TRBJ1-3, is NAGVMQNPRHLVRRRGQEARLRCSPMKGHSHVYWYRQLPEEGLKFMVYLQKENIIDESGMPKERFSAEFPKEGPSILRIQQVVRGDSAAYFCASSPYGTDSGNTIYFGEGSWLTVV.